Each of the 9 T cell receptor beta chains below was sequenced from the same sample in a study of T cell responses to AZD1222 COVID-19 vaccine. This table comes from immunoSEQ multiplex PCR, and its TCRdb copy is limited to in-frame clones, with some not included. The sample carries about 170,000 clones, 70% to 90% recorded once. This specimen was peripheral blood, taken 28 days after the second AZD1222 dose. These receptors came from an adult who received the AZD1222 COVID-19 vaccine.

V gene TRBV19 combines with J gene TRBJ2-7, with 8 bases aligning to TRBD2. This CDR3 comprises 16 residues. The germline CDR1 and CDR2 sequences are LNHDA and SQIVND (reference sequence). V was pared by 5 bases and J by 2 bases, with 11 bases of the junction left unmatched. Here the CDR3 reads CASSVVGDSGTYEQYF. The CDR3 DNA is TGTGCCAGTAGTGTCGTTGGAGATAGCGGGACCTACGAGCAGTACTTC.

The chain is built from TRBV28 and TRBJ1-5; D call uncertain. CDR1 is MDHEN, CDR2 SYDVKM, per germline. Trimming took 8 bases from V and 4 from J, leaving 12 bases between them. The CDR3 has 13 amino acids. CDR3: CASGRERNQPQHF. For the CDR3, the DNA is TGTGCCAGCGGGCGGGAGAGAAATCAGCCCCAGCATTTT.

This chain uses TRBV30 with TRBJ2-7, with D unresolved. The germline V gene encodes CDR1 GTSNPN and CDR2 SVGIG (reference sequence). The CDR3 runs 11 residues. Trimming stripped 4 bases from V and 3 bases from J, with 7 bases between. The CDR3 is CAWKGVYEQYF. The CDR3 DNA reads as TGTGCCTGGAAGGGTGTCTACGAGCAGTACTTC.

The V and J genes are TRBV19 and TRBJ1-5; D unclear. The germline V and J ends were trimmed by 7 bases and 0 bases, with 10 bases remaining between them. Germline lookup yields CDR1 LNHDA and CDR2 SQIVND (reference sequence). The CDR3 extends over 14 amino acids. The CDR3 spells CASTLGYSNQPQHF. DNA for the CDR3: TGTGCCAGTACCCTCGGCTATAGCAATCAGCCCCAGCATTTT. The whole variable domain, filled in from reference TRBV19 and TRBJ1-5, reads DGGITQSPKYLFRKEGQNVTLSCEQNLNHDAMYWYRQDPGQGLRLIYYSQIVNDFQKGDIAEGYSVSREKKESFPLTVTSAQKNPTAFYLCASTLGYSNQPQHFGDGTRLSIL.

The chain uses TRBV5-1 and TRBJ2-1; possible D gene TRBD2, 6 bases. Trimming took 2 bases from V and 8 from J, leaving 11 bases between them. Germline CDR1 is SGHRS and CDR2 is YFSETQ. The CDR3 length is 13 residues. CDR3 sequence (DNA): TGCGCCAGCAGCTTCGCCCCGGGGGATGAGCAGTTCTTC. It codes for CASSFAPGDEQFF.

This clone was recorded only once. The chain links TRBV6-5 to TRBJ2-5; perhaps TRBD1 as D (5 bases). CDR3 length equals 14 residues. CDR1 and CDR2 from the germline V gene are MNHEY and SVGAGI. Trimming removed 7 bases at V and 4 bases at J, with 16 bases between. CDR3 protein: CASTEDIRRETQYF. CDR3 sequence (DNA): TGTGCCAGCACCGAGGACATCCGAAGAGAGACCCAGTACTTC.

This chain connects TRBV27 to TRBJ1-5, with TRBD1 matching 7 bases. The CDR3 consists of 15 residues. Germline-derived CDR1 and CDR2 are MNHEY and SMNVEV (reference sequence). Losses at the gene ends were 3 bases for V and 6 bases for J; bases not matched to a gene: 8. The CDR3 protein is CASSLVQGVGQPQHF. CDR3 nucleotides: TGTGCCAGCAGTTTGGTTCAGGGGGTAGGTCAGCCCCAGCATTTT.

The chain has TRBV10-1 and TRBJ2-7; tentatively, D is TRBD1 (6 bases). CDR1 and CDR2 from the germline V gene are WNHNN and SYGVQD (reference sequence). With 10 bases removed from V and 0 bases from J, the gap between germline ends came to 22 bases. This CDR3 contains 16 residues. CDR3 sequence reads: CANPIEPDRSSYEQYF. Written as DNA, the CDR3 is TGCGCCAACCCTATTGAACCAGACAGGAGCTCCTACGAGCAGTACTTC.

The chain combines TRBV18 with TRBJ1-2; tentatively, D is TRBD1 (5 bases). The V gene's germline CDR1 is KGHSH and CDR2 LQKENI. The CDR3 spans 14 residues. The V gene lost 3 bases and the J gene lost 8 bases, with 16 bases spanning the gap. CDR3 nucleotides: TGTGCCAGCTCACCCCCGGGGGTATCAACAGGCTACACCTTC. Residues: CASSPPGVSTGYTF.